This T cell receptor beta chain emerged from a study of blood T cells in healthy people across ages. No fewer than 6 micrograms of total RNA were isolated from every sample. Primers used in a second PCR of about 7 to 11 cycles were a sample-barcoded 5' primer and a J-beta primer mix. Every sample gave at least 3 million paired-end reads containing CDR3. TCRdb recomputed calls from the 5' RACE reads with MiXCR, one row per CDR3 protein. This table holds around 990,000 distinct CDR3 sequences, around 27% found once. The CDR3 length is 12 residues. Germline V gene sequence: CDR1 SEHNR, CDR2 FQNEAQ (reference sequence). The V and J ends lost 4 bases and 6 bases respectively, with 8 bases between them. This same sample was also taken into another study, of T cells of mothers and their children. That work adds: Every mother produced more than 8.5 million TCR beta CDR3 reads, whereas every child provided several million. Versus unrelated pairs, overlap was slightly higher in related mother-child pairs, without reaching significance.

This TCR was sampled from a girl under 10 years old in good health. Sequenced: blood. This sequence joins TRBV7-9 and TRBJ2-3; D unresolved. CDR3 sequence: CASSSRLDTQYF. The CDR3 coding sequence is TGTGCCAGCAGCTCCCGTCTGGATACGCAGTATTTT.